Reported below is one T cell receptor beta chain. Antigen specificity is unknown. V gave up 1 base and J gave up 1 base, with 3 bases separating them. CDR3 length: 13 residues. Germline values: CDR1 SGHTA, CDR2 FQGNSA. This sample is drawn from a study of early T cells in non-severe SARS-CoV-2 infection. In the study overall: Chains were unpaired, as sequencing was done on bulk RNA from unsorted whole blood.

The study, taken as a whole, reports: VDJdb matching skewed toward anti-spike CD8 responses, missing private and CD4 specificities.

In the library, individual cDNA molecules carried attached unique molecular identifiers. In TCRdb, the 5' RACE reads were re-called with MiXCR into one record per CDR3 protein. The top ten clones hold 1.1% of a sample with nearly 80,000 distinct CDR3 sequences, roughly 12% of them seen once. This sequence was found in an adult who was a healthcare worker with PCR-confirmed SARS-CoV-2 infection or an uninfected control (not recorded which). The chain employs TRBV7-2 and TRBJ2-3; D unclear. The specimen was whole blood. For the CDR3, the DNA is TGTGCCAGCAGCTTAGGGGGCACAGATACGCAGTATTTT. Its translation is CASSLGGTDTQYF.